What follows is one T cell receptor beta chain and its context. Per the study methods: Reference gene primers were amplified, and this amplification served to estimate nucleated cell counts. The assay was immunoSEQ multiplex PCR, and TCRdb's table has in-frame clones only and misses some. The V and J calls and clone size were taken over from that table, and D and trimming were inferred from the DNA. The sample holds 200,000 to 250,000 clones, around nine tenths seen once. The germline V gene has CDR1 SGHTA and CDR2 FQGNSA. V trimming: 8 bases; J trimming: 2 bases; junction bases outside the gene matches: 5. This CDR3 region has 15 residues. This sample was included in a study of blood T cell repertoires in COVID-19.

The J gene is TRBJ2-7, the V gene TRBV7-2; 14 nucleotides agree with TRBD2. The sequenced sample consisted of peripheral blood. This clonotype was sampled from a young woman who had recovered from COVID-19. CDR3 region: CASGTSGRGTYEQYF. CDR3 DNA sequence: TGTGCCAGCGGGACTAGCGGGAGAGGAACCTACGAGCAGTACTTC.